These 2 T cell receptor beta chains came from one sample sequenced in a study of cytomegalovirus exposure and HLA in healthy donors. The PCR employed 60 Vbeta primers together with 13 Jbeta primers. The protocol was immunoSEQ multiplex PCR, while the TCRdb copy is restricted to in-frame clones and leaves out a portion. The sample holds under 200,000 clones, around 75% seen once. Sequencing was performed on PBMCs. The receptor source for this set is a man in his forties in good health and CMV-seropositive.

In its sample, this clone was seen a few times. The CDR3 DNA is TGCAGCGTTGAAGGCAGGGACCAAGAGACCCAGTACTTC. Translating it yields CSVEGRDQETQYF. The chain carries TRBV29-1 and TRBJ2-5, with D perhaps TRBD1 (5 bases). V shed 1 base and J shed 0 bases, with 6 bases lying between them. Germline CDR1 reads SQVTM; CDR2 reads ANQGSEA. CDR3 length equals 13 residues.

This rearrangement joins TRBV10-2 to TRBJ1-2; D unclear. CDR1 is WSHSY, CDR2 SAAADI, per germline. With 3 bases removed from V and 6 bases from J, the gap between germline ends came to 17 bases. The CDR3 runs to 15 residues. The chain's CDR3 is CASSDPLGGKNGYTF. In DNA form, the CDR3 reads TGCGCCAGCAGTGACCCGCTTGGCGGAAAGAATGGCTACACCTTC.